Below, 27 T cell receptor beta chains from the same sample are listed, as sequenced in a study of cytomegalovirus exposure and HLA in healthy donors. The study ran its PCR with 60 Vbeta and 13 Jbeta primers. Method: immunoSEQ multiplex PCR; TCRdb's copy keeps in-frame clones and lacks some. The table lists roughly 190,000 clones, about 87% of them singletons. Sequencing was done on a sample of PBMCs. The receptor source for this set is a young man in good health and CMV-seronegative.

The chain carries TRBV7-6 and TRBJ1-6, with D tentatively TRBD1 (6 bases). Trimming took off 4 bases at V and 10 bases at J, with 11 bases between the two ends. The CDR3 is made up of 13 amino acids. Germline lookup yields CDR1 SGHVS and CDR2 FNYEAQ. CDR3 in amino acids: CASSSTGKSPLHF. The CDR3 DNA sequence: TGTGCCAGCAGCTCGACAGGCAAATCACCCCTCCACTTT.

For the CDR3, the DNA is TGTGCCATCAGTGAATTAGCGGGGGGGGACAATGAGCAGTTCTTC. Encoded protein: CAISELAGGDNEQFF. The gene calls are TRBV10-3 and TRBJ2-1; 11 nucleotides agree with TRBD2. The V segment lost 3 bases and the J segment 5 bases; nucleotides outside the gene matches: 3. Germline lookup yields CDR1 ENHRY and CDR2 SYGVKD. The CDR3 is 15 amino acids.

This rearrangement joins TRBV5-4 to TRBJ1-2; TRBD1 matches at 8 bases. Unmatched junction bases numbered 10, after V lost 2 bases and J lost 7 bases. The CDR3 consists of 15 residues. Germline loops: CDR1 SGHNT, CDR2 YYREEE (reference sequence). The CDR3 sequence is CASSLQGQGLGGYTF. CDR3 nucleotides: TGTGCCAGCAGCTTACAAGGACAGGGTTTGGGTGGCTACACCTTC. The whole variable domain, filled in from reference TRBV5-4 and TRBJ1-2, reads ETGVTQSPTHLIKTRGQQVTLRCSSQSGHNTVSWYQQALGQGPQFIFQYYREEENGRGNFPPRFSGLQFPNYSSELNVNALELDDSALYLCASSLQGQGLGGYTFGSGTRLTVV.

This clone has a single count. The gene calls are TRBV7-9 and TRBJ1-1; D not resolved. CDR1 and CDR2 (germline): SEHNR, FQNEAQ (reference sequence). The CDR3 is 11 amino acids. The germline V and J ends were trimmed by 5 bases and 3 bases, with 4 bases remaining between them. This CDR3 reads CASSPYTEAFF. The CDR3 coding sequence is TGTGCCAGCAGCCCCTACACTGAAGCTTTCTTT.

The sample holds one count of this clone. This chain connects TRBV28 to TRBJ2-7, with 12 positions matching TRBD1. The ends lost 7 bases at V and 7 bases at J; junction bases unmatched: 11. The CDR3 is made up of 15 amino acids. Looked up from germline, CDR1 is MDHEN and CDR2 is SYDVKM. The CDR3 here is CASKKPGQGANEQYF. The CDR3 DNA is TGTGCCAGCAAAAAACCGGGACAGGGGGCGAATGAGCAGTACTTC.

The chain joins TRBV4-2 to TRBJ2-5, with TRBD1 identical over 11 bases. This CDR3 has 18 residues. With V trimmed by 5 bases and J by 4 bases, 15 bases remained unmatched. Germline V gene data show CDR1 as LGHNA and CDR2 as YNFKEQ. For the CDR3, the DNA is TGTGCCAGCAGCTTAAATCTTGGGGCAGGGACAGGGGGAGAGACCCAGTACTTC. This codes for CASSLNLGAGTGGETQYF.

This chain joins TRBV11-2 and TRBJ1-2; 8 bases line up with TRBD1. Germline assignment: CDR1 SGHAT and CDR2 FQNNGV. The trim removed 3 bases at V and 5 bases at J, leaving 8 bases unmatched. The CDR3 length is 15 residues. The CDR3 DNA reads TGTGCCAGCAGCTTCACCCGCCGACAGGGGTATGGCTACACCTTC. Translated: CASSFTRRQGYGYTF.

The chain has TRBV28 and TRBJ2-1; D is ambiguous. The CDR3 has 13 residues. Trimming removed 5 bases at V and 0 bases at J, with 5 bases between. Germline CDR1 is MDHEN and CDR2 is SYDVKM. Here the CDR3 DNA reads TGTGCCAGCAGTCGGAGCTCCTACAATGAGCAGTTCTTC. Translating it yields CASSRSSYNEQFF.

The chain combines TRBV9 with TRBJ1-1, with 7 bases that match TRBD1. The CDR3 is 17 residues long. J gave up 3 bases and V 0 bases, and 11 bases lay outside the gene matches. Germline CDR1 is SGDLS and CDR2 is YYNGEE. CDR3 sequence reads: CASSVARGGGEDTEAFF. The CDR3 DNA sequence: TGTGCCAGCAGCGTAGCTAGAGGGGGCGGCGAGGACACTGAAGCTTTCTTT.

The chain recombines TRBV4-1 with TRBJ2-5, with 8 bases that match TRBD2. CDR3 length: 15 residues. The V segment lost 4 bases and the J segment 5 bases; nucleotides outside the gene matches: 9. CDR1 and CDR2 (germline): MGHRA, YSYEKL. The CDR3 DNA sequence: TGCGCCAGCAGCCCCCCGGGAGGGGCCCGGGAGACCCAGTACTTC. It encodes CASSPPGGARETQYF.

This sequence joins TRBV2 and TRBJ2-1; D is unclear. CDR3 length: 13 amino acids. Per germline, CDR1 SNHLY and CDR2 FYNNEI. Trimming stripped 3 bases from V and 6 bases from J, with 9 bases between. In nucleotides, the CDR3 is TGTGCCAGCAGTGATGTTAGAGCCAATGAGCAGTTCTTC. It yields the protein CASSDVRANEQFF.

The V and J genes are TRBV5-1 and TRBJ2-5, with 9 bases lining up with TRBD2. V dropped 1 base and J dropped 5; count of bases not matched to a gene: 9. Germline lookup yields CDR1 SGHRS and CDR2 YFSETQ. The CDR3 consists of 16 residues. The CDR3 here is CASSLLEGLAGETQYF. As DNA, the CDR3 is TGCGCCAGCAGCTTGCTAGAGGGACTAGCTGGGGAGACCCAGTACTTC. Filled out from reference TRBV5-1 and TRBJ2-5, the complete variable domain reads KAGVTQTPRYLIKTRGQQVTLSCSPISGHRSVSWYQQTPGQGLQFLFEYFSETQRNKGNFPGRFSGRQFSNSRSEMNVSTLELGDSALYLCASSLLEGLAGETQYFGPGTRLLVL.

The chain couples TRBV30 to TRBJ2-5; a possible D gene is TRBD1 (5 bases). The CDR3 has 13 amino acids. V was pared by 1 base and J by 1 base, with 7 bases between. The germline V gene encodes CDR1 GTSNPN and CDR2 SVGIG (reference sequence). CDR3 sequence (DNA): TGTGCCTGGAGTGGGACATTCCAAGAGACCCAGTACTTC. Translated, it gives CAWSGTFQETQYF.

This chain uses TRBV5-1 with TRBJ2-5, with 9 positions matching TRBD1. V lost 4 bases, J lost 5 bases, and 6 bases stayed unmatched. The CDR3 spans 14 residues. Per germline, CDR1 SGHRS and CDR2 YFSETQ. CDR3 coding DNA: TGCGCCAGCAGCGGAACAGGGGGCTCGGAGACCCAGTACTTC. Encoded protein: CASSGTGGSETQYF.

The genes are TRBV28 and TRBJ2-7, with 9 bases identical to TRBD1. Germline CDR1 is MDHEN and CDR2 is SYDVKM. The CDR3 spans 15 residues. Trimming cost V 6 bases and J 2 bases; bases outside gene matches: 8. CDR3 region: CASRDGRDRAYEQYF. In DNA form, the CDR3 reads TGTGCCAGCAGGGACGGCCGGGACAGGGCCTACGAGCAGTACTTC. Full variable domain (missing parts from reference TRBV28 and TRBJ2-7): DVKVTQSSRYLVKRTGEKVFLECVQDMDHENMFWYRQDPGLGLRLIYFSYDVKMKEKGDIPEGYSVSREKKERFSLILESASTNQTSMYLCASRDGRDRAYEQYFGPGTRLTVT.

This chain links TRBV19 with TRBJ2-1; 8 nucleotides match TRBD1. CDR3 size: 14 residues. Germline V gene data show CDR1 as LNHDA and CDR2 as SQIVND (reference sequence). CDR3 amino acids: CASKWTGRGNEQFF. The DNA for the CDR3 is TGTGCTAGCAAATGGACAGGGAGAGGCAATGAGCAGTTCTTC.

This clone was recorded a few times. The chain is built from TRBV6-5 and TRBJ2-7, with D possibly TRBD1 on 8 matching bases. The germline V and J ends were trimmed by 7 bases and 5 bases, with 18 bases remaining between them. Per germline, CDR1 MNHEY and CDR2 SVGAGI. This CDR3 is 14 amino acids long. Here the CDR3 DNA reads TGTGCCAGCACCATAAGGGGGGGACAGGACGAGCAGTACTTC. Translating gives CASTIRGGQDEQYF.

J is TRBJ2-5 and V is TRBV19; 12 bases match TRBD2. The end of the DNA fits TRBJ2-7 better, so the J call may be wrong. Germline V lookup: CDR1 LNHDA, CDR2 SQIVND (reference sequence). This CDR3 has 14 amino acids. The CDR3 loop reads CASRTSGNLNEQYF. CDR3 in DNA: TGTGCCAGTCGGACTAGCGGGAACTTAAACGAGCAGTACTTC.

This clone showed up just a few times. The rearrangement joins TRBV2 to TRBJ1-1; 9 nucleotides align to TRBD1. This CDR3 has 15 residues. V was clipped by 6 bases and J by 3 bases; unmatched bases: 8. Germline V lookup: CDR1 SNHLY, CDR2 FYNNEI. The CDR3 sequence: CASRGSGTGHTEAFF. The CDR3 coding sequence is TGTGCCAGCAGGGGGTCCGGGACAGGGCACACTGAAGCTTTCTTT.

The DNA of the CDR3 is TGTGCCAGCAGCTTAGGCTGGGGCAGGGGGCTTAGCGAGCAGTACTTC. It specifies CASSLGWGRGLSEQYF. The chain has TRBV7-6 and TRBJ2-7; 8 nucleotides agree with TRBD1. CDR1 and CDR2 (germline): SGHVS, FNYEAQ. The ends lost 1 base at V and 6 bases at J; junction bases unmatched: 11. This CDR3 spans 16 amino acids.

CDR3 bases: TGCAGCGTTGCAGGGAGGCGCCCACAAGAGACCCAGTACTTC. It is translated as CSVAGRRPQETQYF. The chain links TRBV29-1 to TRBJ2-5; tentatively, D is TRBD2 (6 bases). Trimming shortened V by 4 bases and J by 2 bases, and 14 bases separated the two germline ends. Germline V gene sequence: CDR1 SQVTM, CDR2 ANQGSEA. The CDR3 sequence is 14 residues long.

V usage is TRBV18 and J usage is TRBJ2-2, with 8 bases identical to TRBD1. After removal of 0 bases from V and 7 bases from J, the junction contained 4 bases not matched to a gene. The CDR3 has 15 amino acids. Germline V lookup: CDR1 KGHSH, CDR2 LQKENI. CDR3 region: CASSPPDRANGELFF. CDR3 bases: TGTGCCAGCTCACCACCGGACAGGGCTAACGGGGAGCTGTTTTTT.

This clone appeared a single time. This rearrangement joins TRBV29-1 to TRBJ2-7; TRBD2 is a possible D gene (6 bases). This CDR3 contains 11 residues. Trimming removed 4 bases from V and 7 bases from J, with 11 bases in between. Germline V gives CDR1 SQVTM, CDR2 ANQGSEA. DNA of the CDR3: TGCAGCGTTGTCGCGGAGGGAGAGCAGTACTTC. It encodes CSVVAEGEQYF.

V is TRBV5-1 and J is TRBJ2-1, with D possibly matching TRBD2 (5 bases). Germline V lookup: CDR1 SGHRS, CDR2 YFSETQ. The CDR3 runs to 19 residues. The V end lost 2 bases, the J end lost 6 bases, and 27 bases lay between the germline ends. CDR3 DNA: TGCGCCAGCAGCTTCGAGGGTGATTACCATGCCACCCGCACCAATGAGCAGTTCTTC. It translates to CASSFEGDYHATRTNEQFF.

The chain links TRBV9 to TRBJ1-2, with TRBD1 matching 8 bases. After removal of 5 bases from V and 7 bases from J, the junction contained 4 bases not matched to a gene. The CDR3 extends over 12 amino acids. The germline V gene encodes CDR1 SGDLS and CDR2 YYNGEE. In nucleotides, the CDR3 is TGTGCCAGCAGGGGACAGGCGGGTGGCTACACCTTC. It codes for CASRGQAGGYTF.

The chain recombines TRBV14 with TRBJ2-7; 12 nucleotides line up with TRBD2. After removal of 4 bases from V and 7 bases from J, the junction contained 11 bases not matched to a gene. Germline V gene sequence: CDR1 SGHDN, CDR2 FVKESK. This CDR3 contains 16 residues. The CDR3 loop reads CASSRQGTSGLGEQYF. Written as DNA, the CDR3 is TGTGCCAGCAGCCGCCAAGGGACTAGCGGGTTGGGGGAGCAGTACTTC.

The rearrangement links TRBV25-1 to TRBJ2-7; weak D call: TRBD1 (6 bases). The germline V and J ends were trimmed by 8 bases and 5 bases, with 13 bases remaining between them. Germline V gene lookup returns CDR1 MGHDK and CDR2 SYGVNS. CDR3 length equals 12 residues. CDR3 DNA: TGTGCCAGCGGCGATACAGGGCACGAGCAGTACTTC. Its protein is CASGDTGHEQYF.